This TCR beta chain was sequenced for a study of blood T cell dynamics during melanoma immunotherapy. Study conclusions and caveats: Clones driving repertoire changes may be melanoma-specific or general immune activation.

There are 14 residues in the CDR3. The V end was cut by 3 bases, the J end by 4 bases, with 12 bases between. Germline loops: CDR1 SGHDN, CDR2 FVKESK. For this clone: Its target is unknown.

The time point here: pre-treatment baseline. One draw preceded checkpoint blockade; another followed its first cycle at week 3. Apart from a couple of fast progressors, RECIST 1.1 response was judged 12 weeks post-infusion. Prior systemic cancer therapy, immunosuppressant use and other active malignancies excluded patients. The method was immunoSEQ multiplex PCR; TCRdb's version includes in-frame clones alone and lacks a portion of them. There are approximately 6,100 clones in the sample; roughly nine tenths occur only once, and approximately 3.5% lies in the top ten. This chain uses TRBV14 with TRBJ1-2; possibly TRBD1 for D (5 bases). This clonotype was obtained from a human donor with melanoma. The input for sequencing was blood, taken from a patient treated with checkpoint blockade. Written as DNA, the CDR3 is TGTGCCAGCAGCCACCCGGGGCAAGCCTATGGCTACACCTTC. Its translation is CASSHPGQAYGYTF.